The next 26 T cell receptor beta chains were all read from a single sample in a study of glioma-infiltrating T cells. Amplification of TCR alpha and beta CDR3 regions from RNA used iRepertoire nested multiplex PCR. In TCRdb, the multiplex PCR reads were re-called with MiXCR into one record per CDR3 protein. The repertoire holds about 180,000 distinct CDR3 sequences, with under 55% as singletons. Sample: glioma tissue, nonneoplastic brain tissue, or PBMCs (not recorded which). The receptors come from a human donor with low-grade glioma or glioblastoma, undergoing nonglioma brain surgery, or in good health (not recorded which).

V and J are TRBV12-5 and TRBJ2-7; no firm D call. The CDR3 is 14 amino acids. Trimming stripped 4 bases from V and 2 bases from J, with 12 bases between. The germline gives CDR1 LGHNT, CDR2 FRNRAP. Written as DNA, the CDR3 is TGTGCTAGTGGTTCGAATATAGGCCCCTACGAGCAGTACTTC. Its translation: CASGSNIGPYEQYF. Looking up the rest from reference TRBV12-5 and TRBJ2-7 gives the full variable domain: DARVTQTPRHKVTEMGQEVTMRCQPILGHNTVFWYRQTMMQGLELLAYFRNRAPLDDSGMPKDRFSAEMPDATLATLKIQPSEPRDSAVYFCASGSNIGPYEQYFGPGTRLTVT.

Turning to this clonotype: One base away lies a much larger clone, so this may be a sequencing read error. The chain has TRBV28 and TRBJ2-5, with D maybe TRBD1 (6 bases). Germline V gene sequence: CDR1 MDHEN, CDR2 SYDVKM. The V gene lost 5 bases and the J gene lost 4 bases, with 14 bases spanning the gap. The CDR3 has 14 residues. The CDR3 spells CASSGQGYLETQYF. Here the CDR3 DNA reads TGTGCCAGCAGTGGGCAGGGGTACCTAGAGACCCAGTACTTC.

This clonotype was found many times. The chain carries TRBV19 and TRBJ1-5; D is undetermined. The germline CDR1 and CDR2 sequences are LNHDA and SQIVND (reference sequence). Trimming took 2 bases from V and 6 from J, leaving 5 bases between them. This CDR3 comprises 12 residues. As DNA, the CDR3 is TGTGCCAGTAGTATACAGCGTCAGCCCCAGCATTTT. Translation: CASSIQRQPQHF.

This clonotype was seen repeatedly, ten times or more. V is TRBV7-2 and J is TRBJ1-4, with unresolved D. The CDR3 is 14 amino acids. Trimming shortened V by 2 bases and J by 0 bases, and 4 bases separated the two germline ends. Germline CDR1 and CDR2: SGHTA and FQGNSA. Written as DNA, the CDR3 is TGTGCCAGCAGCTTATGGGCAACTAATGAAAAACTGTTTTTT. Translated, it gives CASSLWATNEKLFF.

The chain has TRBV2 and TRBJ1-1, with 11 bases fitting TRBD1. Per the germline V gene, CDR1 is SNHLY and CDR2 is FYNNEI. Trimming removed 7 bases from V and 6 bases from J; junction bases left unmatched: 7. The CDR3 consists of 14 residues. The CDR3 nucleotides read TGTGCCAGCAAATGGGGACAGGGGGGGTCTGAAGCTTTCTTT. Its protein is CASKWGQGGSEAFF.

The genes are TRBV2 and TRBJ2-1; the D gene is possibly TRBD2 (6 bases). Per the germline V gene, CDR1 is SNHLY and CDR2 is FYNNEI. V shed 6 bases and J shed 5 bases, with 14 bases lying between them. The CDR3 spans 14 residues. The CDR3 bases are TGTGCCAGCAGAGAGCGGGTGGGAAACAATGAGCAGTTCTTC. This gives the protein CASRERVGNNEQFF.

The chain combines TRBV19 with TRBJ2-7, with D uncertain. In germline, CDR1 is LNHDA, CDR2 SQIVND (reference sequence). With 0 bases removed from V and 5 bases from J, the gap between germline ends came to 5 bases. The CDR3 is 12 residues long. This chain's CDR3 is CASSIEPHEQYF. The CDR3 nucleotides are TGTGCCAGTAGTATAGAACCCCACGAGCAGTACTTC.

This clonotype was detected ten times or more. This chain links TRBV10-2 with TRBJ1-5; TRBD1 is a possible D gene (5 bases). The CDR3 runs 14 residues. The V gene lost 2 bases and the J gene lost 3 bases, with 8 bases spanning the gap. Germline V lookup: CDR1 WSHSY, CDR2 SAAADI. The CDR3 is CASSETGVNQPQHF. The CDR3 nucleotides are TGCGCCAGCAGTGAGACAGGAGTCAATCAGCCCCAGCATTTT.

Comment on this clonotype: A much larger clone lies a single base off, so this may be a read error. This rearrangement joins TRBV27 to TRBJ2-2; 10 bases map to TRBD1. V was clipped by 6 bases and J by 5 bases; unmatched bases: 9. CDR1 and CDR2 (germline): MNHEY, SMNVEV (reference sequence). The CDR3 is 16 residues long. The CDR3 sequence: CASSSEGQGKTGELFF. CDR3 nucleotide sequence: TGTGCCAGCAGCAGTGAGGGACAGGGGAAGACCGGGGAGCTGTTTTTT.

Note on this clonotype: A read error may produce the germline difference seen at one junction end. V gene TRBV20-1 combines with J gene TRBJ2-1; D could derive from TRBD1 or TRBD2 (5 bases each). Germline lookup yields CDR1 DFQATT and CDR2 SNEGSKA (reference sequence). The CDR3 has 16 amino acids. Here the CDR3 reads CSAPPTGTATYNEQLF. CDR3 DNA sequence: TGCAGTGCCCCCCCCACGGGGACCGCAACCTACAATGAGCAGTTATTC.

Of note for this clonotype: This may be a read error, as it is one base from a much larger clone. The chain carries TRBV28 and TRBJ2-7; 9 bases line up with TRBD2. CDR3 length: 18 residues. Germline V gene sequence: CDR1 MDHEN, CDR2 SYDVKM. The CDR3, as DNA: TGTGCCAGCGGTTTAGGTCCGGGCCGTAGCGGGAGAAAGGACGAGCAGTACTTC. This translates into CASGLGPGRSGRKDEQYF.

Turning to this clonotype: The junction and the germline gene differ at one end; a read error may be behind it. This rearrangement joins TRBV27 to TRBJ1-6; perhaps TRBD1 as D (5 bases). From germline, CDR1 is MNHEY and CDR2 SMNVEV (reference sequence). The CDR3 consists of 18 residues. The CDR3 loop is CASTLYPPLDSDNSPLHF. The CDR3 bases are TGTGCCAGCACTTTATACCCACCCTTAGACAGTGACAATTCACCCCTCCACTTT.

This clonotype has ten or more counts. The J gene is TRBJ1-1, the V gene TRBV4-2; D gene unclear. With 3 bases removed from V and 0 bases from J, the gap between germline ends came to 11 bases. This CDR3 is 15 amino acids long. From germline, CDR1 is LGHNA and CDR2 YNFKEQ. CDR3 in DNA: TGTGCCAGCAGCCAGCCCGGGGTCATGAACACTGAAGCTTTCTTT. Protein product: CASSQPGVMNTEAFF.

This clonotype was detected ten times or more. V and J are TRBV14 and TRBJ2-7; D uncertain. The V gene's germline CDR1 is SGHDN and CDR2 FVKESK. The length of the CDR3 is 12 residues. V lost 2 bases and J 5 bases, leaving 7 bases between the germline ends. The CDR3 here is CASSQLRHEQYF. CDR3 nucleotide sequence: TGTGCCAGCAGCCAACTACGCCACGAGCAGTACTTC.

Points on this clonotype: No DNA is shown, since the ends of the CDR3 on it are uncertain; the CDR3 is the one TCRdb lists. The V call is TRBV2, the J call TRBJ2-5; TRBD2 is the table's D call, not checked against the DNA. The length of the CDR3 is 14 amino acids, counting both ends. Germline assignment: CDR1 SNHLY and CDR2 FYNNEI. Here the CDR3 reads CASTVAGGAETRYF.

This clonotype was detected many times. J is TRBJ2-1 and V is TRBV6-1, with 12 bases aligning to TRBD2. Germline CDR1 and CDR2: MNHNS and SASEGT. This CDR3 has 15 amino acids. Unmatched junction bases numbered 6, after V lost 5 bases and J lost 7 bases. The CDR3 bases are TGTGCCAGCAGTCCCCCGGGACTAGCGGGTAATGAGCAGTTCTTC. Residues: CASSPPGLAGNEQFF.

A word on this clonotype: This may arise from a read error, as a much more abundant clone is one base away. The V and J genes are TRBV28 and TRBJ1-1; perhaps TRBD1 as D (6 bases). CDR3 size: 14 residues. Germline assignment: CDR1 MDHEN and CDR2 SYDVKM. CDR3 in amino acids: CASSLRGSATKAFF. As DNA, the CDR3 is TGTGCCAGCAGTCTCAGGGGATCGGCCACTAAAGCTTTCTTT.

Many counts were recorded for this clonotype. The chain employs TRBV20-1 and TRBJ2-7, with D tentatively TRBD2 (5 bases). Trimming left V 4 bases short and J 3 bases short, with 16 bases between. The CDR3 is 14 amino acids. CDR1 is DFQATT, CDR2 SNEGSKA, per germline (reference sequence). CDR3 sequence (DNA): TGCAGTGCTAAATATCCCGGGATCAACTACGAGCAGTACTTC. Its translation is CSAKYPGINYEQYF.

This clonotype has only a few counts. The genes are TRBV5-1 and TRBJ1-4, with no clear D. V lost 5 bases and J lost 6, with 14 bases in between. CDR1 is SGHRS, CDR2 YFSETQ, per germline. The CDR3 length is 14 residues. The CDR3 here is CASRLGGIDEKLFF. The CDR3 DNA reads as TGCGCCAGCAGGTTAGGTGGAATTGATGAAAAACTGTTTTTT.

This clonotype has a count of ten or more. This chain links TRBV2 with TRBJ2-3, with D possibly being TRBD1 (5 bases). The length of the CDR3 is 15 residues. CDR1 SNHLY and CDR2 FYNNEI come from the germline V gene. The V end was cut by 6 bases, the J end by 0 bases, with 13 bases between. In nucleotides, the CDR3 is TGTGCCAGCAGCCTGACAGTCACTAGCACAGATACGCAGTATTTT. Its translation: CASSLTVTSTDTQYF.

Ten or more counts support this clonotype. In nucleotides, the CDR3 is TGTGCCACCAGCAGATCGGTTTTGGACTCGAGCTCCTACAATGAGCAGTTCTTC. This gives the protein CATSRSVLDSSSYNEQFF. The V gene is TRBV15, the J gene TRBJ2-1, with D possibly being TRBD2 (5 bases). Germline loops: CDR1 LNHNV, CDR2 YYDKDF (reference sequence). Trimming left V 2 bases short and J 0 bases short, with 17 bases between. The CDR3 is 18 amino acids. The full variable domain, with the rest looked up from reference TRBV15 and TRBJ2-1, is DAMVIQNPRYQVTQFGKPVTLSCSQTLNHNVMYWYQQKSSQAPKLLFHYYDKDFNNEADTPDNFQSRRPNTSFCFLDIRSPGLGDTAMYLCATSRSVLDSSSYNEQFFGPGTRLTVL.

About this clonotype: With a much larger clone just one base away, this may be a read error. The V call is TRBV20-1, the J call TRBJ2-1, with D possibly matching TRBD2 (5 bases). The germline V gene has CDR1 DFQATT and CDR2 SNEGSKA (reference sequence). Trimming stripped 5 bases from V and 8 bases from J, with 19 bases between. This CDR3 contains 14 residues. The CDR3 nucleotides read TGCAGTGCTCGGAGCGTGAGGGCCACGGATGAGCAGTTCTTC. Translation gives CSARSVRATDEQFF.

This clonotype was counted many times. The chain employs TRBV25-1 and TRBJ2-4, with 10 bases fitting TRBD1. Trimming cost V 4 bases and J 8 bases; bases outside gene matches: 2. The CDR3 has 13 amino acids. Germline loops: CDR1 MGHDK, CDR2 SYGVNS. CDR3 coding DNA: TGTGCCAGCAGTGGACAGGGGGCGGACATTCAGTACTTC. This translates into CASSGQGADIQYF.

Comment on this clonotype: Germline and junction disagree at one end, which may indicate a read error. The genes are TRBV29-1 and TRBJ2-1; 8 positions match TRBD2. Per germline, CDR1 SQVTM and CDR2 ANQGSEA. The CDR3 is 17 amino acids. The CDR3: CSLEELTSGRTYNEQFF. The CDR3 nucleotides read TGCAGCCTTGAAGAGTTGACCAGCGGGAGAACCTACAATGAGCAGTTCTTC.

On this clonotype itself: This may stem from a read error, because a much larger clone lies one nucleotide away. This sequence joins TRBV16 and TRBJ1-1, with D unclear. Trimming took off 4 bases at V and 0 bases at J, with 18 bases between the two ends. Germline V CDR1 and CDR2: KGHSY, FQNENV. The CDR3 is 17 residues long. In DNA form, the CDR3 reads TGTGCCAGCAGCCTCCGGAAAGGAAATTATATGAACACTGAAGCTTTCTTT. This encodes CASSLRKGNYMNTEAFF.

Comments on this clonotype: A much more abundant neighbour one base away suggests this may be a read error. This chain joins TRBV7-2 and TRBJ2-3, with D unclear. Germline CDR1 SGHTA, CDR2 FQGNSA. CDR3 size: 14 residues. V was clipped by 1 base and J by 8 bases, with 13 bases between them. CDR3 in DNA: TGTGCCAGCAGCTTAGTTACGGGCGCAGGTACGCAGTATTTT. Protein sequence: CASSLVTGAGTQYF.